This T cell receptor beta chain was sequenced in a study of shared clonotypes between healthy human individuals. The table came from immunoSEQ multiplex PCR; TCRdb's copy has only in-frame clones and leaves some out. The sample consists of around 2,100,000 clones, roughly 94% of them appearing once. V dropped 4 bases and J dropped 5; count of bases not matched to a gene: 13. The CDR3 is 19 amino acids. From germline, CDR1 is SGHTA and CDR2 FQGNSA. Positive CCR7 selection of CD45RO-negative cells yielded the naive CD8 cells, and terminally differentiated effector memory CD45RA+ cells were excluded. There were no recent acute infections or vaccinations among the donors, who were healthy HIV-negative adults.

Source material: naive CD8+ T cells sorted from blood. The sequence was obtained from a man aged 18 to 30 in good health. The chain joins TRBV7-2 to TRBJ2-5; 16 bases agree with TRBD2. Here the CDR3 DNA reads TGTGCCAGCAGCTCGGGACTAGCGGGAGGGCCGAGGTTTTGGGAGACCCAGTACTTC. Its translation is CASSSGLAGGPRFWETQYF.